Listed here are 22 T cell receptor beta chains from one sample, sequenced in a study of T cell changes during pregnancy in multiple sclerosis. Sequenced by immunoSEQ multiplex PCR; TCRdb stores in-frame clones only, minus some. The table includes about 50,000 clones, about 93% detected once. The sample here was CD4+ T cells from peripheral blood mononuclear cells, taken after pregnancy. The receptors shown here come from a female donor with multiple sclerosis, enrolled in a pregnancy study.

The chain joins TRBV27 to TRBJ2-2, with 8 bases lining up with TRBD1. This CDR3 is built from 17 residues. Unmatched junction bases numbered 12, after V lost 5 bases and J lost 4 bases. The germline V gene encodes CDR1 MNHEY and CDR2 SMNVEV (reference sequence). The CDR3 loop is CASSLPKQGAITGELFF. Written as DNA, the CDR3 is TGTGCCAGCAGTCTCCCGAAGCAGGGGGCGATCACCGGGGAGCTGTTTTTT.

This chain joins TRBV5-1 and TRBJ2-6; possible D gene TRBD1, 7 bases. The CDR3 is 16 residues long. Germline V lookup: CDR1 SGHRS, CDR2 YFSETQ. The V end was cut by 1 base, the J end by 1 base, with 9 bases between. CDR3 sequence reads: CASSLQGGSGANVLTF. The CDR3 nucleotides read TGCGCCAGCAGCTTGCAGGGGGGATCTGGGGCCAACGTCCTGACTTTC. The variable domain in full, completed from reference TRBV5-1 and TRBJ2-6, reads KAGVTQTPRYLIKTRGQQVTLSCSPISGHRSVSWYQQTPGQGLQFLFEYFSETQRNKGNFPGRFSGRQFSNSRSEMNVSTLELGDSALYLCASSLQGGSGANVLTFGAGSRLTVL.

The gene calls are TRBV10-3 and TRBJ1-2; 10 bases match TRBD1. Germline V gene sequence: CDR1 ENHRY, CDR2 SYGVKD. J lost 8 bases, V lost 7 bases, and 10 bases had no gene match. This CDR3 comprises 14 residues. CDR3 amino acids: CAITPRQGAGGYTF. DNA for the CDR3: TGTGCCATCACTCCGAGACAGGGGGCTGGAGGCTACACCTTC.

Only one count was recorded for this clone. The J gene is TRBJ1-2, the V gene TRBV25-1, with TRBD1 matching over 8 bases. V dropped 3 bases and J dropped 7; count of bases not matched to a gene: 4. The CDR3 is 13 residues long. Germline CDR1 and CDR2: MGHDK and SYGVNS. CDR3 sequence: CASSEDRVRGYTF. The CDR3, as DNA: TGTGCCAGCAGTGAGGACAGGGTTCGTGGCTACACCTTC.

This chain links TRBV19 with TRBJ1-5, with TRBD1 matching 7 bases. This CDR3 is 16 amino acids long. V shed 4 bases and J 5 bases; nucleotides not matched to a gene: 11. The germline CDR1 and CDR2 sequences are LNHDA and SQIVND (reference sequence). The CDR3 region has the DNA TGTGCCAGTAGTACACCCCTGGGGCAGGGGGATCAGCCCCAGCATTTT. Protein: CASSTPLGQGDQPQHF.

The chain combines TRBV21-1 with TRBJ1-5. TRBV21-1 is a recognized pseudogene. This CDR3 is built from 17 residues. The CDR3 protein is CASSKEAGFFSNQPQHF. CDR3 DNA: TGTGCCAGCAGCAAAGAGGCGGGGTTCTTTAGCAATCAGCCCCAGCATTTT.

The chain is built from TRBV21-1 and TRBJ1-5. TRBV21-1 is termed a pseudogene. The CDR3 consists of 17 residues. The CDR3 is CASSRGGTPSRIQPQHF. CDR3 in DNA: TGTGCCAGCAGCAGGGGGGGGACCCCGAGCAGGATTCAGCCCCAGCATTTT.

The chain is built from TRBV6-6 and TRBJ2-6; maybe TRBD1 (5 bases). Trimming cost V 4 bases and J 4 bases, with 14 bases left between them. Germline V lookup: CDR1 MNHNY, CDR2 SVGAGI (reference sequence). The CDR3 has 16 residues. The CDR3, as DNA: TGTGCCAGCAGTTTGTATGGGGCAGGGGGGGCCAACGTCCTGACTTTC. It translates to CASSLYGAGGANVLTF.

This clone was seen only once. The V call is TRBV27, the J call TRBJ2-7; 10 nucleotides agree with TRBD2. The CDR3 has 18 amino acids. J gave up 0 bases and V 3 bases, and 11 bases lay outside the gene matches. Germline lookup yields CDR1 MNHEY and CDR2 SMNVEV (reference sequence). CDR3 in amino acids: CASSLKTPGTSVSYEQYF. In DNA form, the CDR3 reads TGTGCCAGCAGTTTGAAAACGCCCGGGACTAGCGTCTCCTACGAGCAGTACTTC.

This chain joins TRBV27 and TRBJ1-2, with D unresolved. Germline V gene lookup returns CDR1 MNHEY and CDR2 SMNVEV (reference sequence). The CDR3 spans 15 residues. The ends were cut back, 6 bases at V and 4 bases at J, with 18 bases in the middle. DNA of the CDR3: TGTGCCAGCAGCCTACGGGGTTTAGGCCCCTATGGCTACACCTTC. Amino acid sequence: CASSLRGLGPYGYTF.

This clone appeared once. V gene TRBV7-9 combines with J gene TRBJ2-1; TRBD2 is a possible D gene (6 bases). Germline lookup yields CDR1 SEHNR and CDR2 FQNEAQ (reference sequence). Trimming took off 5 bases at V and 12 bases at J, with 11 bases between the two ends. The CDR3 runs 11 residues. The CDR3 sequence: CASSHRDSQFF. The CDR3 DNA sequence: TGTGCCAGCAGCCACCGGGACTCGCAGTTCTTC.

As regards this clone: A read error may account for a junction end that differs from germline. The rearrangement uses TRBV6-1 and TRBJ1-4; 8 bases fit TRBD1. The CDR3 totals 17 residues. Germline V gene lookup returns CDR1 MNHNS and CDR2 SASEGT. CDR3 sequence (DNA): TGTACCAGCAGTGGGGAGACAGGGGTCGCAACTAATGAAAAACTGTTTTTT. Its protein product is CTSSGETGVATNEKLFF.

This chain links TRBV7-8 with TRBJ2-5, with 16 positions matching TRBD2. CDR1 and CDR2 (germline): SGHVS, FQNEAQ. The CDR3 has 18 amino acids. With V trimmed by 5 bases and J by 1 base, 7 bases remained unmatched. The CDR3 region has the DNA TGTGCCAGCAGCCCCGCCGGGACTAGCGGGAGGGCCCAAGAGACCCAGTACTTC. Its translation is CASSPAGTSGRAQETQYF.

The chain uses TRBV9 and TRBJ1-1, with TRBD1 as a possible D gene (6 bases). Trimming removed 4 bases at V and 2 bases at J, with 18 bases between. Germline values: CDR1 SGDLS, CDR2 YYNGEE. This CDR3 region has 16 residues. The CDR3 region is CASSSTAGAGNTEAFF. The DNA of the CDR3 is TGTGCCAGCAGCTCTACAGCAGGGGCGGGTAACACTGAAGCTTTCTTT.

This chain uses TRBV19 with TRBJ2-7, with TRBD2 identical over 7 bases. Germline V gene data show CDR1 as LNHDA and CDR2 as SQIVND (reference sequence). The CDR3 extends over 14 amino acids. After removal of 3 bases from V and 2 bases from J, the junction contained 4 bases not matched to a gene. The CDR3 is CASSMGGPPYEQYF. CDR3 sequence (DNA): TGTGCCAGTAGTATGGGAGGGCCCCCCTACGAGCAGTACTTC. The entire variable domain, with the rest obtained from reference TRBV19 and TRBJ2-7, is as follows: DGGITQSPKYLFRKEGQNVTLSCEQNLNHDAMYWYRQDPGQGLRLIYYSQIVNDFQKGDIAEGYSVSREKKESFPLTVTSAQKNPTAFYLCASSMGGPPYEQYFGPGTRLTVT.

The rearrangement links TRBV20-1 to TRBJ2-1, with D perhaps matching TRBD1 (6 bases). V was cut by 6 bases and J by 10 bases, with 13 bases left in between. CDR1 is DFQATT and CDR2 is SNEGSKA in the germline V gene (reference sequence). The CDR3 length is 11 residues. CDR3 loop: CSARVGTEQFF. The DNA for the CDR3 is TGCAGTGCCCGGGTGGGGACAGAGCAGTTCTTC.

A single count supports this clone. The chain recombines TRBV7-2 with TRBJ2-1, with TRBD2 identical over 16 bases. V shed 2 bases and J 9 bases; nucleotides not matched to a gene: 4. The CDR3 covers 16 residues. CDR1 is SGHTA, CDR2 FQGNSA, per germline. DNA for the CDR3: TGTGCCAGCAGCTTACCGGGACTAGCGGGAGGGAGTGAGCAGTTCTTC. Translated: CASSLPGLAGGSEQFF.

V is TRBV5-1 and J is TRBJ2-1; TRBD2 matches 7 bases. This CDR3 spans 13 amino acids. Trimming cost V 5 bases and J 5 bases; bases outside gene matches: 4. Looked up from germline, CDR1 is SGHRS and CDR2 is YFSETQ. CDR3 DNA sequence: TGCGCCAGCAGGGAGCGGGAAAACAATGAGCAGTTCTTC. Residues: CASRERENNEQFF.

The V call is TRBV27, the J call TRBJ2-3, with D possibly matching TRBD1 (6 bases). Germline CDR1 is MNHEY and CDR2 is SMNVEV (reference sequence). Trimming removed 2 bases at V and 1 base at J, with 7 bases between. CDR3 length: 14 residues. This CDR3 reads CASSLPGGTDTQYF. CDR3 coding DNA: TGTGCCAGCAGTTTACCAGGGGGCACAGATACGCAGTATTTT.

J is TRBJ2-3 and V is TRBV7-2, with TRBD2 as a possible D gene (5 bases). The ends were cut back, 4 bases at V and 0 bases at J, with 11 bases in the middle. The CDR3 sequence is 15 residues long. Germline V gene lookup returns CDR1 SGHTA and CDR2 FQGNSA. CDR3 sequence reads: CASSSDYLSTDTQYF. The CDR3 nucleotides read TGTGCCAGCAGCTCCGACTATCTTAGCACAGATACGCAGTATTTT. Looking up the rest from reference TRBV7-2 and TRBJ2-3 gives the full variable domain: GAGVSQSPSNKVTEKGKDVELRCDPISGHTALYWYRQSLGQGLEFLIYFQGNSAPDKSGLPSDRFSAERTGGSVSTLTIQRTQQEDSAVYLCASSSDYLSTDTQYFGPGTRLTVL.

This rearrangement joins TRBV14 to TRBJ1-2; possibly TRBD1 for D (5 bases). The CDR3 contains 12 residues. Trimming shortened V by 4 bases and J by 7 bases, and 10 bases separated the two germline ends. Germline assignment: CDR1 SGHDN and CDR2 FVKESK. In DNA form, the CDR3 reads TGTGCCAGCAGCCCAGGGATATCTGGCTACACCTTC. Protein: CASSPGISGYTF.

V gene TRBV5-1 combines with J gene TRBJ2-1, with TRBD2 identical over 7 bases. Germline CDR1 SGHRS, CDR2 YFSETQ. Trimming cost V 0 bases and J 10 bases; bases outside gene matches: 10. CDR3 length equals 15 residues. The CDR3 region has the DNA TGCGCCAGCAGCTTGGGGGGGAGGGCTGATACAGAGCAGTTCTTC. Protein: CASSLGGRADTEQFF.